This T cell receptor beta chain originates from a study of metastatic and nonmetastatic thyroid tumors. This clone has only a few counts. What it binds is not known. All patients were untreated before thyroid surgery. Per the original data handling: Using the CDR3 differences seen across clinicopathological groups, the authors built a distant-metastasis classifier for papillary thyroid cancer, which was meant to discriminate distant-metastatic patients. TCRdb re-called clones via MiXCR from the PCR reads. For this entry, the V and J calls and clone size follow TCRdb and not the study's own pipeline. The table shows tens of thousands of clones, with 16% occurring only once. Study-level points and caveats: Significantly higher TCR beta diversity was reportedly seen in malignant thyroid tumors than benign nodules, in blood and tumor.

V dropped 1 base and J dropped 4 bases, with 5 bases sitting between them. The CDR3 totals 14 residues. Germline lookup yields CDR1 MDHEN and CDR2 SYDVKM. Sequenced sample: blood. The clonotype comes from a female donor with papillary thyroid cancer or a benign thyroid nodule (not recorded which). Some clones in this sample may be carry-over from other donors' samples. The J gene is TRBJ2-6, the V gene TRBV28, with TRBD1 as a possible D gene (5 bases). CDR3 DNA sequence: TGTGCCAGCAGTTTATCAGGGGGGGCCAACGTCCTGACTTTC. It yields the protein CASSLSGGANVLTF.